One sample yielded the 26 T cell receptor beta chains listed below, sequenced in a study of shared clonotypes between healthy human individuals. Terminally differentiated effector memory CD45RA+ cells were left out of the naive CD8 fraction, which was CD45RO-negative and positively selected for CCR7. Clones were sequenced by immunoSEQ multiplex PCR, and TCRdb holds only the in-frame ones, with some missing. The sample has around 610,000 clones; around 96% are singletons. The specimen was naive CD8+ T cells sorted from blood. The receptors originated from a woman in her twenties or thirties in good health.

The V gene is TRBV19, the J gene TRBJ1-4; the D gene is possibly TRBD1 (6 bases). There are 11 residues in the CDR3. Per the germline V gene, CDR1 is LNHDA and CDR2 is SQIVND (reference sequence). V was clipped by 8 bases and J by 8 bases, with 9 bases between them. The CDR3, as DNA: TGTGCCAGTCTCCAGGGGGAAAAACTGTTTTTT. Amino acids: CASLQGEKLFF.

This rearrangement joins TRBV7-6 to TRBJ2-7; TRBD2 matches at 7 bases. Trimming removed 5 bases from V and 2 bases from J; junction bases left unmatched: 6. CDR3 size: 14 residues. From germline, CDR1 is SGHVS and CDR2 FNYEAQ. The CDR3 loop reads CASSPGTNTYEQYF. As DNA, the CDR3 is TGTGCCAGCAGCCCCGGGACTAACACCTACGAGCAGTACTTC.

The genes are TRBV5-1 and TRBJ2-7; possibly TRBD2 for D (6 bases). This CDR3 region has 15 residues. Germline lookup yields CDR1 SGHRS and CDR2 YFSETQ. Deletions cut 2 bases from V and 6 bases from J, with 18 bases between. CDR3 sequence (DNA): TGCGCCAGCAGCTTCTCGGGGGACCTAGCTGCCGAGCAGTACTTC. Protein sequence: CASSFSGDLAAEQYF.

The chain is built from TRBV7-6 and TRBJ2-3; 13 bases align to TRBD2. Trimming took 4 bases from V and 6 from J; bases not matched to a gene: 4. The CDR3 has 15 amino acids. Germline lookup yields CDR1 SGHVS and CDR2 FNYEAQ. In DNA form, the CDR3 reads TGTGCCAGCAGCTGGACTAGCGGGAGTGGGGATACGCAGTATTTT. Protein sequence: CASSWTSGSGDTQYF.

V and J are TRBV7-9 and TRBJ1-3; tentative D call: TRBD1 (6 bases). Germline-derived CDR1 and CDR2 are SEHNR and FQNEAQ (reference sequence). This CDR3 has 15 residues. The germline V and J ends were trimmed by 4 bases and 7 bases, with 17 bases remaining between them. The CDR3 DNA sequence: TGTGCCAGCAGCTCCCGACAGGAACCAACTAACACCATATATTTT. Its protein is CASSSRQEPTNTIYF. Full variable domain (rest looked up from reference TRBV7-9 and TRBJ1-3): DTGVSQNPRHKITKRGQNVTFRCDPISEHNRLYWYRQTLGQGPEFLTYFQNEAQLEKSRLLSDRFSAERPKGSFSTLEIQRTEQGDSAMYLCASSSRQEPTNTIYFGEGSWLTVV.

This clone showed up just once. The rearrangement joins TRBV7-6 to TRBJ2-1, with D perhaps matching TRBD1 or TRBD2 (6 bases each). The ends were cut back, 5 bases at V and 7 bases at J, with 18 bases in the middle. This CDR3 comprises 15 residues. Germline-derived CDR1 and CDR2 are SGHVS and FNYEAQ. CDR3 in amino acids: CASSIRSRGDNEQFF. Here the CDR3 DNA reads TGTGCCAGCAGCATCCGGTCGAGGGGGGATAATGAGCAGTTCTTC.

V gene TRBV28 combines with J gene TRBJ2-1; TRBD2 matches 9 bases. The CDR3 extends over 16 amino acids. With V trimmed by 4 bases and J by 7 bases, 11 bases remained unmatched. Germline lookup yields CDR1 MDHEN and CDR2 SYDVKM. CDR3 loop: CASSSIAGAPMNEQFF. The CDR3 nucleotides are TGTGCCAGCAGTTCCATAGCGGGAGCCCCCATGAATGAGCAGTTCTTC.

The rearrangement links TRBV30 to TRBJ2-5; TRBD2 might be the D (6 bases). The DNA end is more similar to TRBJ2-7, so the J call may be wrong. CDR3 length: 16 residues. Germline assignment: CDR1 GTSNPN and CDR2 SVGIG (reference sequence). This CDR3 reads CAWNRGTGLNSYEQYF. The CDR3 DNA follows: TGTGCCTGGAATCGGGGCACGGGACTCAACTCCTACGAGCAGTACTTC.

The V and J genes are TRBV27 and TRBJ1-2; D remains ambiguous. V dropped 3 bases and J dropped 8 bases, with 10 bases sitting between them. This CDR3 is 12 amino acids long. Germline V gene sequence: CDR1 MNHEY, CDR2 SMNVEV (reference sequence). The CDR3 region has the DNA TGTGCCAGCAGTTTGGGAGGGCTCGGCTACACCTTC. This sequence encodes CASSLGGLGYTF.

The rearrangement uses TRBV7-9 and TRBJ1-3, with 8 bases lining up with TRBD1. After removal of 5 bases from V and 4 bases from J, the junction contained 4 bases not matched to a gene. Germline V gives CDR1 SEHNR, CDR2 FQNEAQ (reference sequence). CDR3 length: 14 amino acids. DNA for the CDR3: TGTGCCAGCAGCCCGACAGGGGCGGGAAACACCATATATTTT. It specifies CASSPTGAGNTIYF. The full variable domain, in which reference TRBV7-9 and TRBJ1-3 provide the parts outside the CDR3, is DTGVSQNPRHKITKRGQNVTFRCDPISEHNRLYWYRQTLGQGPEFLTYFQNEAQLEKSRLLSDRFSAERPKGSFSTLEIQRTEQGDSAMYLCASSPTGAGNTIYFGEGSWLTVV.

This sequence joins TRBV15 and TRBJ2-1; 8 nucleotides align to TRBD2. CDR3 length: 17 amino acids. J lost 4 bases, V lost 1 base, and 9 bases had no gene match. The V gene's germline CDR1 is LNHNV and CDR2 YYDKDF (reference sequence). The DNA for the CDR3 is TGTGCCACCAGCAGAGGAAACCCAGCGGGAGTTTACAATGAGCAGTTCTTC. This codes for CATSRGNPAGVYNEQFF.

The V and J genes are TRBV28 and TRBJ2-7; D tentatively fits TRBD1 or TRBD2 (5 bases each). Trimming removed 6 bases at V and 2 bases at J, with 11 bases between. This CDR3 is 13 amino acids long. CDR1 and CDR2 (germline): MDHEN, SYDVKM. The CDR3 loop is CASRSQGAYEQYF. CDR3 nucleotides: TGTGCCAGCAGGTCTCAGGGAGCCTACGAGCAGTACTTC.

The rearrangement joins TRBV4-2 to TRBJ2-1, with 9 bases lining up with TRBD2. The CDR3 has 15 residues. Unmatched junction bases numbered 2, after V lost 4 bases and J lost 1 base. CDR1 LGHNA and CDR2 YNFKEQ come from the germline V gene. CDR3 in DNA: TGTGCCAGCAGCCCTCTAGCGGGGTCCTACAATGAGCAGTTCTTC. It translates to CASSPLAGSYNEQFF.

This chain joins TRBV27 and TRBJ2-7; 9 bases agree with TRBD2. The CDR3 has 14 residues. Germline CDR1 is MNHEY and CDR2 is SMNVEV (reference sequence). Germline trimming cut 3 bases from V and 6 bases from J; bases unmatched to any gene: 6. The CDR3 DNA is TGTGCCAGCAGTTTCGGGACTAGCTCAGGCGAGCAGTACTTC. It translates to CASSFGTSSGEQYF.

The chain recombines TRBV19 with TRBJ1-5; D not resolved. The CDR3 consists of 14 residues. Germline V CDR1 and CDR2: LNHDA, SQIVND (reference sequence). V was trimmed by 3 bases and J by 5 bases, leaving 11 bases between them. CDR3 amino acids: CASSIVHGDQPQHF. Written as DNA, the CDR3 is TGTGCCAGTAGTATTGTACACGGTGATCAGCCCCAGCATTTT. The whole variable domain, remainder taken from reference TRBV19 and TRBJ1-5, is DGGITQSPKYLFRKEGQNVTLSCEQNLNHDAMYWYRQDPGQGLRLIYYSQIVNDFQKGDIAEGYSVSREKKESFPLTVTSAQKNPTAFYLCASSIVHGDQPQHFGDGTRLSIL.

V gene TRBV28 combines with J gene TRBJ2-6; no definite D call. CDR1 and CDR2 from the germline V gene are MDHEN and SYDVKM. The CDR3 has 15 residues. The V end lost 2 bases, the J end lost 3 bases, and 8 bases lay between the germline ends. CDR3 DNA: TGTGCCAGCAGTTTACCCCGCTTTGGGGCCAACGTCCTGACTTTC. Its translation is CASSLPRFGANVLTF.

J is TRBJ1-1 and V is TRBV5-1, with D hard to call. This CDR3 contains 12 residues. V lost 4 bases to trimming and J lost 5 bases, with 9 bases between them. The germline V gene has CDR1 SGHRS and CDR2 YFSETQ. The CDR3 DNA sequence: TGCGCCAGCAGCCCAACGGGAACTGAAGCTTTCTTT. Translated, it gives CASSPTGTEAFF.

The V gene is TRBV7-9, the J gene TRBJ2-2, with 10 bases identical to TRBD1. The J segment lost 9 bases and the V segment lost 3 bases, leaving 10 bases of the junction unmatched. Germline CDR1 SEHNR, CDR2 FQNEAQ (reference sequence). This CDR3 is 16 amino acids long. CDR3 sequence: CASSLGGQGGSRELFF. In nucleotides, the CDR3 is TGTGCCAGCAGCTTGGGAGGACAGGGGGGTTCCAGGGAGCTGTTTTTT.

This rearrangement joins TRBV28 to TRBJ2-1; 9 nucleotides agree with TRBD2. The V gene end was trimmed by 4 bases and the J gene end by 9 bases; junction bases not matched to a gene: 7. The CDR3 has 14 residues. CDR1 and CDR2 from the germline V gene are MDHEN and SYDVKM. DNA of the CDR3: TGTGCCAGCAGTTCTCCGGGACTAGCTGTTGAGCAGTTCTTC. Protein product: CASSSPGLAVEQFF.

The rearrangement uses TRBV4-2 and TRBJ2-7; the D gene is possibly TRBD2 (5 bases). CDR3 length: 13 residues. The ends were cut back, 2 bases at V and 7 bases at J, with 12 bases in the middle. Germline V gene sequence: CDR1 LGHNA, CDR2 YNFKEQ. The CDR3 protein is CASSQSRVGEQYF. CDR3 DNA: TGTGCCAGCAGCCAATCGAGGGTCGGGGAGCAGTACTTC.

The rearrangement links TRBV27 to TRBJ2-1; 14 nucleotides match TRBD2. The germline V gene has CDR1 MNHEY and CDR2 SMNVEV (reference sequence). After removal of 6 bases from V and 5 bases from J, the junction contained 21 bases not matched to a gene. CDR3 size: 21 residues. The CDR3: CASRKGQLDGTSGSGHNEQFF. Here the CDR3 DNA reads TGTGCCAGCAGGAAGGGACAATTAGACGGGACTAGCGGGAGTGGCCACAATGAGCAGTTCTTC.

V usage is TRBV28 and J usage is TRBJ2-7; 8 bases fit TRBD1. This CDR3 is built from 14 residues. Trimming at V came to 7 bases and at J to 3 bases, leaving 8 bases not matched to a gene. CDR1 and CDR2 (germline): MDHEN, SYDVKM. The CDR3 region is CASTSIDRGYEQYF. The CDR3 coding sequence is TGTGCCAGCACCTCAATAGACAGGGGCTACGAGCAGTACTTC.

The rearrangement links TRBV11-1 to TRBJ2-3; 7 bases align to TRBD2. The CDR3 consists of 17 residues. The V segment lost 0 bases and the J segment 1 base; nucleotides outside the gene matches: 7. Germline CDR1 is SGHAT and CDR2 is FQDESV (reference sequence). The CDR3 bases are TGTGCCAGCAGCTTAGCGCGGGGGTCCGGCGGCACAGATACGCAGTATTTT. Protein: CASSLARGSGGTDTQYF.

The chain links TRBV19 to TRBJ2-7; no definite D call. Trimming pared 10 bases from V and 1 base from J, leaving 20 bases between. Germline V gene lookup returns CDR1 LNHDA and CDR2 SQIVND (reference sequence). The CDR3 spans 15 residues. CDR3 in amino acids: CATSSLVDASYEQYF. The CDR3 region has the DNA TGTGCCACCAGTTCGTTGGTTGACGCTTCCTACGAGCAGTACTTC.

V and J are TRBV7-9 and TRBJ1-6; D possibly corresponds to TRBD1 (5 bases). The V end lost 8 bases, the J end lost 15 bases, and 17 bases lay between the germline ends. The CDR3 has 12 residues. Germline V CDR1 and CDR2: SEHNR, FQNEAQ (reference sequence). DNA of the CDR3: TGTGCCAGCTCCCCAGGACACCCACACCTCCACTTT. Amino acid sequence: CASSPGHPHLHF.

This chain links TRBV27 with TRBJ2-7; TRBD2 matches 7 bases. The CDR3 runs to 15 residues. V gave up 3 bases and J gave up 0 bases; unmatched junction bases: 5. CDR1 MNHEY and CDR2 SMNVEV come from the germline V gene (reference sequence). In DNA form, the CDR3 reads TGTGCCAGCAGTTTCGGTAGCGGGTTCTCCTACGAGCAGTACTTC. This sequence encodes CASSFGSGFSYEQYF.